These T cell receptor beta chains were read from a single sample in a study of OX40 agonist ivuxolimab in advanced cancers. Libraries were prepared by immunoSEQ multiplex PCR; TCRdb keeps only in-frame clonotypes and omits some of them. This repertoire shows 55,000 to 70,000 clones, around 88% found once; its top ten account for over 2%. Source: CD4+ or CD8+ T cells sorted from blood, taken in a trial of the OX40 agonist ivuxolimab. The receptors originated from an adult with an advanced solid tumor such as melanoma, head and neck, liver or kidney cancer. Both conserved end residues are part of each CDR3. D genes are given only for firm matches. Rows give clone size only sometimes, using once, few, many, or a class for an expanded clone.

TRBJ2-3 | TRBV19 | . | TRBD2 | CASSILAGPLGRTDTQYF | TGTGCCAGTAGTATACTAGCGGGGCCTCTAGGTAGGACAGATACGCAGTATTTT
TRBJ1-1 | TRBV18 | . | . | CASSPPQGEFAEAFF | TGTGCCAGCTCACCACCACAGGGAGAATTTGCTGAAGCTTTCTTT
TRBJ1-2 | TRBV28 | . | . | CASRYSNYGYTF | TGTGCCAGCAGGTACTCTAACTATGGCTACACCTTC
TRBJ2-3 | TRBV5-1 | . | TRBD2 | CASSLGLASDTQYF | TGCGCCAGCAGCTTGGGACTAGCCTCCGATACGCAGTATTTT
TRBJ2-2 | TRBV10-3 | once | . | CAINSRGPDTGELFF | TGTGCCATCAATTCAAGGGGTCCGGACACCGGGGAGCTGTTTTTT
TRBJ2-5 | TRBV15 | . | . | CATSRDIQGLFSETQYF | TGTGCCACCAGCAGAGATATACAGGGACTCTTCTCGGAGACCCAGTACTTC
TRBJ2-1 | TRBV13 | . | . | CASSLGPNPYNEQFF | TGTGCCAGCAGCCTCGGACCAAACCCCTACAATGAGCAGTTCTTC
TRBJ2-7 | TRBV4-3 | . | . | CASSQERDPTYEQYF | TGCGCCAGCAGCCAAGAACGGGACCCTACCTACGAGCAGTACTTC
TRBJ1-4 | TRBV7-6 | . | . | CASSLNSGINEKLFF | TGTGCCAGCAGCTTAAACTCCGGAATCAATGAAAAACTGTTTTTT
TRBJ1-1 | TRBV9 | . | . | CASSVWGRDLSEAFF | TGTGCCAGCAGCGTATGGGGCAGGGATTTGTCTGAAGCTTTCTTT
TRBJ2-7 | TRBV7-3 | . | . | CASSPGQSPYEQYF | TGTGCCAGCAGCCCCGGACAGAGCCCCTACGAGCAGTACTTC
TRBJ2-3 | TRBV7-2 | . | . | CASSLLGGGGTDTQYF | TGTGCCAGCAGCTTACTGGGAGGGGGGGGCACAGATACGCAGTATTTT
TRBJ2-2 | TRBV2 | few | . | CASSEQGNTGELFF | TGTGCCAGCAGTGAACAGGGGAACACCGGGGAGCTGTTTTTT
TRBJ1-2 | TRBV15 | . | . | CATSADQHLYGYTF | TGTGCCACCAGCGCGGACCAGCACCTCTATGGCTACACCTTC
TRBJ2-3 | TRBV7-2 | . | . | CASSLFGRGSTDTQYF | TGTGCCAGCAGCTTATTTGGGCGGGGAAGCACAGATACGCAGTATTTT
TRBJ2-3 | TRBV6-5 | . | TRBD1 | CASRPQGAGDTQYF | TGTGCCAGCAGACCACAGGGGGCTGGAGATACGCAGTATTTT
TRBJ1-6 | TRBV5-1 | . | TRBD1 | CASRLTGDGKDSPLHF | TGCGCCAGCAGATTGACAGGGGACGGTAAGGATTCACCCCTCCACTTT
TRBJ1-2 | TRBV6-5 | once | . | CASSLTGDYGYTF | TGTGCCAGCAGTTTGACAGGAGACTATGGCTACACCTTC
TRBJ1-1 | TRBV28 | once | . | CASSPGVYSLNTEAFF | TGTGCCAGCAGTCCGGGGGTCTACTCCTTAAACACTGAAGCTTTCTTT
TRBJ2-7 | TRBV19 | . | . | CASSAQVSYEQYF | TGTGCCAGTAGTGCCCAGGTCTCCTACGAGCAGTACTTC
TRBJ2-7 | TRBV7-3 | . | TRBD2 | CASSPRAGANYEQYF | TGTGCCAGCAGCCCTAGAGCGGGGGCCAACTACGAGCAGTACTTC
TRBJ1-6 | TRBV30 | . | . | CAWASPGFSPLHF | TGTGCCTGGGCTAGCCCCGGATTTTCACCCCTCCACTTT
TRBJ2-3 | TRBV6-6 | . | . | CASSYRGARTDTQYF | TGTGCCAGCAGTTATAGGGGCGCAAGGACAGATACGCAGTATTTT
TRBJ1-1 | TRBV5-1 | . | . | CASSLQGTEAFF | TGCGCCAGCAGCTTACAAGGTACTGAAGCTTTCTTT
TRBJ1-1 | TRBV28 | . | . | CASRYSGENTEAFF | TGTGCCAGCAGGTATTCAGGGGAGAACACTGAAGCTTTCTTT
TRBJ2-3 | TRBV7-3 | once | . | CASSLPPGRSTDTQYF | TGTGCCAGCAGCTTACCGCCGGGACGGAGCACAGATACGCAGTATTTT
TRBJ1-3 | TRBV28 | once | TRBD1 | CASSTGTGPSGNTIYF | TGTGCCAGCAGTACCGGGACAGGGCCGTCAGGAAACACCATATATTTT
TRBJ2-2 | TRBV7-3 | . | . | CASSLPGANTGELFF | TGTGCCAGCAGCTTACCCGGGGCCAACACCGGGGAGCTGTTTTTT
TRBJ2-3 | TRBV2 | . | . | CASSEALRVTQYF | TGTGCCAGCAGTGAAGCGCTTCGGGTTACGCAGTATTTT
TRBJ1-4 | TRBV19 | . | TRBD1 | CASTQGTGGNEKLFF | TGTGCCAGTACTCAAGGGACAGGGGGCAATGAAAAACTGTTTTTT
TRBJ2-7 | TRBV9 | . | TRBD1 | CASSTGDRGPYEQYF | TGTGCCAGCAGCACGGGGGACAGGGGCCCCTACGAGCAGTACTTC
TRBJ2-7 | TRBV20-1 | few | . | CSASPGNEQYF | TGCAGTGCTTCCCCGGGAAACGAGCAGTACTTC
TRBJ2-5 | TRBV4-3 | . | . | CASSQDYSVQGGETQYF | TGCGCCAGCAGCCAAGATTATAGTGTACAGGGAGGGGAGACCCAGTACTTC
TRBJ2-5 | TRBV5-1 | . | . | CASSPGVVETQYF | TGCGCCAGCAGCCCGGGGGTCGTGGAGACCCAGTACTTC
TRBJ1-1 | TRBV7-2 | . | . | CASRPGGLAFF | TGTGCCAGCAGACCCGGGGGGCTAGCTTTCTTT
TRBJ2-3 | TRBV6-5 | . | TRBD2 | CASNGGAVDTQYF | TGTGCCAGCAACGGGGGGGCTGTAGATACGCAGTATTTT
TRBJ1-2 | TRBV7-2 | . | . | CASSLFRDIIGF | TGTGCCAGCAGCTTATTCCGGGACATCATAGGGTTC
TRBJ2-2 | TRBV4-2 | once | . | CASSQGNRAISGELFF | TGTGCCAGCAGCCAAGGGAACAGGGCGATTTCTGGGGAGCTGTTTTTT
TRBJ1-2 | TRBV6-5 | . | . | CASRTNHYGYTF | TGTGCCAGCAGAACGAATCACTATGGCTACACCTTC
TRBJ1-1 | TRBV27 | . | . | CASSPSRMNTEAFF | TGTGCCAGCAGCCCTAGCAGAATGAACACTGAAGCTTTCTTT
TRBJ2-3 | TRBV11-2 | . | TRBD2 | CASSPQAGGSTDTQYF | TGTGCCAGCAGCCCCCAAGCGGGGGGAAGCACAGATACGCAGTATTTT
TRBJ2-3 | TRBV19 | . | . | CASSRTTDTQYF | TGTGCCAGTAGTAGGACGACAGATACGCAGTATTTT
TRBJ1-5 | TRBV7-2 | . | . | CASSFGGLGQPQHF | TGTGCCAGCAGCTTTGGGGGGCTTGGACAGCCCCAGCATTTT
TRBJ1-1 | TRBV5-4 | . | TRBD1 | CASSPGDRGNTEAFF | TGTGCCAGCAGCCCGGGGGACAGGGGAAACACTGAAGCTTTCTTT
TRBJ2-2 | TRBV5-6 | . | . | CASSLNTGELFF | TGTGCCAGCAGCTTAAACACCGGGGAGCTGTTTTTT
TRBJ2-5 | TRBV5-1 | . | TRBD2 | CASSATPSGGAQETQYF | TGCGCCAGCAGCGCGACACCTAGCGGGGGGGCCCAAGAGACCCAGTACTTC
TRBJ2-3 | TRBV11-2 | once | TRBD1 | CASSWDRDTQYF | TGTGCCAGCAGCTGGGACAGAGATACGCAGTATTTT
TRBJ2-2 | TRBV4-3 | . | TRBD2 | CASSQEPRASGGFGELFF | TGCGCCAGCAGCCAAGAACCCCGGGCTAGCGGGGGCTTCGGGGAGCTGTTTTTT
TRBJ2-7 | TRBV7-2 | . | . | CASSPPASLIYF | TGTGCCAGCAGCCCACCGGCCAGCCTCATCTACTTC
TRBJ2-1 | TRBV2 | . | TRBD2 | CASSVLAGRGPNEQFF | TGTGCCAGCAGTGTCCTAGCGGGGCGGGGTCCCAATGAGCAGTTCTTC
TRBJ2-7 | TRBV2 | . | . | CASRISGRNTYEQYF | TGTGCCAGCAGGATTTCCGGACGGAATACCTACGAGCAGTACTTC
TRBJ1-1 | TRBV6-5 | few | . | CASSFAGTRSSEAFF | TGTGCCAGCAGTTTCGCCGGGACACGGAGCTCAGAAGCTTTCTTT
TRBJ1-6 | TRBV27 | once | TRBD1 | CASAWGQGGSPLHF | TGTGCCAGCGCCTGGGGACAGGGGGGTTCACCCCTCCACTTT
TRBJ1-3 | TRBV6-1 | . | TRBD1 | CASREEGTGYGNTIYF | TGTGCCAGCAGGGAAGAAGGGACAGGCTATGGAAACACCATATATTTT